One sample yielded the 19 T cell receptor beta chains listed below, sequenced in a study of T cell responses to AZD1222 COVID-19 vaccine. Generated by immunoSEQ multiplex PCR, the TCRdb table keeps only in-frame clones and is missing some. Altogether approximately 73,000 clones are present, roughly 80% being singletons, with the ten largest covering approximately 2.8%. The sequencing here drew on peripheral blood, taken on day 0 of AZD1222 vaccination. The source of these receptors is an adult in good health.

V gene TRBV20-1 combines with J gene TRBJ1-5, with TRBD1 as a possible D gene (6 bases). The CDR3 is made up of 13 amino acids. The V end was cut by 3 bases, the J end by 4 bases, with 10 bases between. Per the germline V gene, CDR1 is DFQATT and CDR2 is SNEGSKA (reference sequence). In DNA, the CDR3 is TGCAGTGCTAGTTCAGGGGCTAATCAGCCCCAGCATTTT. It is translated as CSASSGANQPQHF.

V usage is TRBV12-2 and J usage is TRBJ1-5. TRBV12-2 is described as a pseudogene. The CDR3 runs 18 residues. CDR3 nucleotides: TGTGCAAGTCCCCCCTCGACTGGCGTGAGCTCGGGCAGACAGCCCCAGCATTTT. Its translation: CASPPSTGVSSGRQPQHF.

This chain joins TRBV21-1 and TRBJ1-5; the D call in the table, TRBD1, was not verified against the DNA. TRBV21-1 is described as a pseudogene. The CDR3 consists of 15 residues. The CDR3 nucleotides read TGTGTCAGCACCTTCCCCCAGGGATGTAATCAGCCCCAGCATTTT. Encoded protein: CVSTFPQGCNQPQHF.

This chain uses TRBV19 with TRBJ1-1; D remains ambiguous. V was cut by 4 bases and J by 0 bases, with 15 bases left in between. Germline CDR1 reads LNHDA; CDR2 reads SQIVND (reference sequence). CDR3 length equals 16 residues. CDR3 residues: CASSRRIDNMNTEAFF. The CDR3 nucleotides read TGTGCCAGTAGTAGGAGGATAGACAACATGAACACTGAAGCTTTCTTT.

The rearrangement joins TRBV6-2 or TRBV6-3 to TRBJ2-5; 7 bases are a match to TRBD2. This CDR3 is 15 amino acids long. After removal of 5 bases from V and 2 bases from J, the junction contained 8 bases not matched to a gene. Germline V gives CDR1 MNHEY, CDR2 SVGEGT. CDR3 coding DNA: TGTGCCAGCAGTGGCCTTGGGGGAGGGCAAGAGACCCAGTACTTC. Translation gives CASSGLGGGQETQYF.

Only one count was recorded for this clone. The chain carries TRBV9 and TRBJ1-1; 8 positions match TRBD1. The CDR3 spans 15 residues. Germline V gene data show CDR1 as SGDLS and CDR2 as YYNGEE. V trimming: 3 bases; J trimming: 1 base; junction bases outside the gene matches: 5. The CDR3 DNA follows: TGTGCCAGCAGCGGAGACAGGGGAGGGAACACTGAAGCTTTCTTT. Protein sequence: CASSGDRGGNTEAFF.

This chain links TRBV6-5 with TRBJ2-7, with D uncertain. This CDR3 comprises 13 residues. The germline V and J ends were trimmed by 2 bases and 2 bases, with 7 bases remaining between them. Germline CDR1 is MNHEY and CDR2 is SVGAGI. CDR3 amino acids: CASSYQGTYEQYF. The CDR3 coding sequence is TGTGCCAGCAGTTACCAAGGGACCTACGAGCAGTACTTC.

This chain links TRBV6-2 or TRBV6-3 with TRBJ1-2, with 12 bases that match TRBD1. V was clipped by 2 bases and J by 7 bases; unmatched bases: 5. The CDR3 is made up of 15 amino acids. Germline lookup yields CDR1 MNHEY and CDR2 SVGEGT. CDR3 in amino acids: CASSYQGQGARGYTF. The CDR3 nucleotides are TGTGCCAGCAGTTACCAGGGACAGGGGGCGCGTGGCTACACCTTC.

The chain uses TRBV6-5 and TRBJ1-2; perhaps TRBD1 as D (5 bases). V was clipped by 4 bases and J by 8 bases, with 20 bases between them. CDR1 is MNHEY and CDR2 is SVGAGI in the germline V gene. The CDR3 totals 15 residues. CDR3 amino acids: CASSWNPRDPRGYTF. The CDR3 coding sequence is TGTGCCAGCAGTTGGAATCCCCGGGACCCCAGGGGCTACACCTTC.

The rearrangement links TRBV2 to TRBJ2-7; TRBD1 might be the D (6 bases). Germline assignment: CDR1 SNHLY and CDR2 FYNNEI. This CDR3 region has 13 residues. Trimming removed 4 bases at V and 6 bases at J, with 13 bases between. The CDR3 DNA follows: TGTGCCAGCAGTGGGACAGTGTTCGGCGAGCAGTACTTC. Translated: CASSGTVFGEQYF.

The V gene is TRBV13, the J gene TRBJ2-2; 9 positions match TRBD2. The CDR3 has 20 amino acids. Germline CDR1 and CDR2: PRHDT and FYEKMQ (reference sequence). The V gene end was trimmed by 2 bases and the J gene end by 1 base; junction bases not matched to a gene: 14. The DNA of the CDR3 is TGTGCCAGCAGCTTAAATGGTTGGTCGCTAGCGGGGAGGAACACCGGGGAGCTGTTTTTT. This gives the protein CASSLNGWSLAGRNTGELFF.

V and J are TRBV7-2 and TRBJ2-7; 10 positions match TRBD1. Trimming cost V 5 bases and J 4 bases; bases outside gene matches: 8. This CDR3 region has 15 residues. Germline values: CDR1 SGHTA, CDR2 FQGNSA. The DNA of the CDR3 is TGTGCCAGCAGCGCCCGGGACAGGGGTTTGTACGAGCAGTACTTC. Its translation: CASSARDRGLYEQYF.

This CDR3 reads CASSFYRGTGTEAFF. CDR3 in DNA: TGTGCCAGCAGCTTCTATCGGGGGACGGGGACTGAAGCTTTCTTT. The chain is built from TRBV7-9 and TRBJ1-1, with D tentatively TRBD1 (5 bases). The CDR3 is 15 amino acids. The V end lost 3 bases, the J end lost 5 bases, and 16 bases lay between the germline ends. CDR1 is SEHNR and CDR2 is FQNEAQ in the germline V gene (reference sequence).

This chain joins TRBV5-6 and TRBJ2-3, with a tentative D call TRBD2 (6 bases). Trimming left V 2 bases short and J 0 bases short, with 10 bases between. Per germline, CDR1 SGHDT and CDR2 YYEEEE. The CDR3 sequence is 15 residues long. CDR3 sequence: CASSFQGLSTDTQYF. DNA of the CDR3: TGTGCCAGCAGCTTTCAGGGACTTAGCACAGATACGCAGTATTTT.

V usage is TRBV6-5 and J usage is TRBJ1-3; 8 nucleotides agree with TRBD1. From germline, CDR1 is MNHEY and CDR2 SVGAGI. V shed 6 bases and J 0 bases; nucleotides not matched to a gene: 4. The CDR3 is 15 residues long. CDR3 nucleotide sequence: TGTGCCAGCAGAAGCGGGACAGGCTCTGGAAACACCATATATTTT. The encoded protein is CASRSGTGSGNTIYF.

The rearrangement joins TRBV10-3 to TRBJ2-1; 8 bases line up with TRBD1. CDR1 is ENHRY and CDR2 is SYGVKD in the germline V gene. V shed 10 bases and J 2 bases; nucleotides not matched to a gene: 4. The CDR3 contains 13 residues. Written as DNA, the CDR3 is TGTGCCACAGGACAGGGAACCTACAATGAGCAGTTCTTC. Protein product: CATGQGTYNEQFF.

The sample holds one count of this clone. This chain uses TRBV9 with TRBJ1-4; weak D call: TRBD1 (6 bases). CDR1 is SGDLS, CDR2 YYNGEE, per germline. The ends were cut back, 3 bases at V and 7 bases at J, with 16 bases in the middle. This CDR3 spans 15 amino acids. The CDR3 spells CASSGSQGTGEKLFF. The DNA of the CDR3 is TGTGCCAGCAGCGGCTCACAGGGAACTGGTGAAAAACTGTTTTTT.

CDR3 DNA sequence: TGTGCCTGGAGTGTAATTGCGGAGATCCACACTGAAGCTTTCTTT. It specifies CAWSVIAEIHTEAFF. The chain recombines TRBV30 with TRBJ1-1; D uncertain. Germline CDR1 is GTSNPN and CDR2 is SVGIG (reference sequence). V dropped 0 bases and J dropped 3 bases, with 14 bases sitting between them. This CDR3 comprises 15 residues.

J is TRBJ2-2 and V is TRBV29-1, with a weak D call TRBD2 (7 bases). Germline CDR1 is SQVTM and CDR2 is ANQGSEA. The CDR3 spans 14 residues. Deletions cut 3 bases from V and 7 bases from J, with 15 bases between. DNA of the CDR3: TGCAGCGTTGATGTGGCGGGGGCGGACGGGGAGCTGTTTTTT. Encoded protein: CSVDVAGADGELFF.